This TCR beta chain stems from a study of T cell responses to AZD1222 COVID-19 vaccine. Study context: Pooling covered second doses at about 4 or about 12 weeks.

Assay used: immunoSEQ multiplex PCR; TCRdb lists only in-frame clones, some missing. This sample has some 100,000 clones, with roughly 89% found just once. This clone has a single count. Its antigen is unidentified. V was clipped by 7 bases and J by 10 bases, with 14 bases between them. The germline gives CDR1 MDHEN, CDR2 SYDVKM. The CDR3 has 13 amino acids. Study findings and constraints: Across the whole spike, CD4 TCRs peaked at regions 160-218 and 743-854. AZD1222 recipients seropositive at baseline numbered only five to seven. Targets within unmutated variant regions were reportedly found for nearly half of spike-specific TCRs.

The clonotype was recovered from an adult in good health. V is TRBV28 and J is TRBJ1-6; weak D call: TRBD1 (6 bases). The source material was peripheral blood, sampled on day 0 of AZD1222 vaccination. This CDR3 reads CASNPGVGSPLHF. The CDR3 bases are TGTGCCAGCAACCCAGGGGTTGGCTCACCCCTCCACTTT.